This T cell receptor beta chain was sequenced during a study of T cell responses to AZD1222 COVID-19 vaccine. Germline CDR1 and CDR2: ENHRY and SYGVKD. V lost 4 bases and J lost 4, with 22 bases in between. This CDR3 contains 17 residues. For this clone: The antigen is unknown.

Method: immunoSEQ multiplex PCR; TCRdb's copy keeps in-frame clones and lacks some. The repertoire consists of around 94,000 clones, with 85% occurring once and the leading ten covering roughly 5%. General study points: Vaccination with two AZD1222 doses was followed by a rise in Spike-specific TCR breadth and depth. Repertoire samples came only from after the peak T cell response.

This receptor was obtained from an adult who received the AZD1222 COVID-19 vaccine. The chain joins TRBV10-3 to TRBJ1-1; possibly TRBD1 for D (6 bases). Here the sequenced sample was peripheral blood, taken 28 days after the second AZD1222 dose. The CDR3 DNA follows: TGTGCCATCAGTGTGGGATCCAGGGGCTCCGGAGTCACTGAAGCTTTCTTT. Its translation is CAISVGSRGSGVTEAFF.